The entry that follows covers one T cell receptor (beta chain) sequence. Antigen specificity is unknown. The germline V and J ends were trimmed by 0 bases and 4 bases, with 10 bases remaining between them. The CDR3 has 14 amino acids. In germline, CDR1 is LGHNA, CDR2 YNFKEQ. Clones were sequenced by immunoSEQ multiplex PCR, and TCRdb holds only the in-frame ones, with some missing. The table includes almost 70,000 clones, about 80% detected once. This sample stems from a study of T cell responses to AZD1222 COVID-19 vaccine. General study points: All repertoire sampling was performed exclusively after the peak T cell response. At baseline, seropositivity was found in only five or six AZD1222 recipients. The study found vaccine-associated CD4 TCRs spanning spike, dominant at 160-218 and 743-854. Elevations in Spike-specific TCR breadth and depth followed administration of two AZD1222 doses.

The chain joins TRBV4-2 to TRBJ2-7; D gene ambiguous. The clonotype comes from an adult who received the AZD1222 COVID-19 vaccine. Material: peripheral blood, obtained 28 days after the second AZD1222 dose. The CDR3 reads CASSQDMATYEQYF. CDR3 nucleotide sequence: TGTGCCAGCAGCCAAGATATGGCTACATACGAGCAGTACTTC.